The following is a T cell receptor (beta chain) sequence with its context. Which antigen it targets is not known. No qualities accompany the bases; no much larger clone lies one base away. This specimen's time point label, per the study, means: baseline before first vaccination. Samples from vaccinated people were obtained from the UK trials COV001 and COV002, which included a single-blind randomized controlled phase 2/3 trial of AZD1222 (ChAdOx1 nCoV-19) in healthy adults. For TCRbeta chain sequencing, PBMC samples were collected from trial participants at day 0 and at day 28 after the second dose. The entry originates in a study of T cell responses to AZD1222 COVID-19 vaccine (dated by TCRdb to about 2021). A note on the overall study: AZD1222 recipients with second doses at about 4 weeks or about 12 weeks were pooled, because spike-specific TCR depth and breadth did not differ between schedules. TCR sequencing was performed for over 230 trial participants, of whom about 200 were given two doses of AZD1222 and around 25 were given two doses of MenACWY control vaccine. Trial participants were enrolled by age into subgroups of 18-55, 56-69 and 70-plus years, and around 140, 26 and 57 TCR-sequenced participants, respectively, were included in these subgroups.

General conclusions and limits of the study: In the small 56-69-year group, the increase in depth fell short of significance, most likely because of low power. Conclusions about previously exposed vaccinees are limited because only five to seven AZD1222 recipients were SARS-CoV-2 seropositive at baseline. After two AZD1222 doses, both the breadth and the depth of spike-specific TCRs were significantly higher than at day 0 and than in MenACWY recipients. Reportedly, almost half of the unique spike-specific TCRs recognized epitopes lying outside the regions that are mutated in the B.1.351 and B.1.1.7 variants. Because no samples from the day 14 peak response were available, repertoires could be characterized only after the peak T cell response. The whole spike protein was spanned by vaccine-associated CD4 TCRs, and dominant responses were seen in regions 160-218 and 743-854. Participants were mostly white British and included more females than males, and it was suggested by the authors that clonal diversity may have been underestimated.

The CDR3 regions of human TCRbeta chains were analyzed by immunosequencing. Regarding the original processing steps: TCRs in the repertoires were matched against a reference library of SARS-CoV-2-specific TCRs that had been generated with the MIRA antigen-specificity platform. Breadth was defined as the fraction of unique TCRs that were SARS-CoV-2-associated, and depth was defined as the fraction of total T cells that were SARS-CoV-2-associated. Each spike-specific TCR was assigned to its reactive spike region and to a CD4 or CD8 class using the MIRA data. Log10-transformed breadth and depth values were compared by one-way ANOVA with Sidak's multiple comparisons tests. In its TCRdb copy, this immuneACCESS table keeps in-frame sequences only and misses some clones. Where compared with another copy, unresolved V genes explain less than half of these, and the others have no known cause. That table is the source of V, J and clone size, and D and trimming were worked out from the DNA. This sample holds over 130,000 clones; around 95% were observed only once. The ten largest clones capture over 0.95% of the sample.

The germline V gene gives CDR1 as SGHTA and CDR2 as FQGNSA. V has 3 bases trimmed and J has 2 bases trimmed; junction bases matching no gene number 10. Including cysteine and valine, the CDR3 has 17 amino acids. Only the CDR3 part of the read is kept: 51 bases, read in frame from the first base. The receptor's source is an adult in good health. The receptor chain draws on TRBV7-2 and TRBJ2-7; TRBD2 fits 10 bases in the junction. The specimen was peripheral blood, collected on day 0 of AZD1222 vaccination. The CDR3 region: CASSFQGLAGDPYEQYV. The bases read TGTGCCAGCAGCTTTCAGGGGCTAGCGGGGGATCCCTACGAGCAGTACGTC.